The subject of this entry is one T cell receptor beta chain. Produced via immunoSEQ multiplex PCR; TCRdb's table is partial and in-frame only. This sample yields over 75,000 clones, of which 70% to 85% are seen a single time; approximately 20% belongs to the top ten. CDR3 length equals 14 residues. V was clipped by 1 base and J by 4 bases, with 9 bases between them. Germline lookup yields CDR1 MGHRA and CDR2 YSYEKL. This entry belongs to a study of blood T cell repertoires in COVID-19. The sequencing input was peripheral blood. The chain has TRBV4-1 and TRBJ2-3; unclear D gene. The source is a woman aged 45-65 years with acute or convalescent COVID-19. CDR3 nucleotide sequence: TGCGCCAGCAGCCAAGGTGGCAGGCCAGATACGCAGTATTTT. This codes for CASSQGGRPDTQYF.